This TCR beta chain was obtained from a study of OX40 agonist ivuxolimab in advanced cancers. Sequenced by immunoSEQ multiplex PCR; TCRdb stores in-frame clones only, minus some. In the table there are around 100,000 clones, approximately 90% of which are singletons. As concerns this clone: Its antigen is not known.

With 3 bases removed from V and 0 bases from J, the gap between germline ends came to 17 bases. The germline CDR1 and CDR2 sequences are LNHDA and SQIVND (reference sequence). The CDR3 loop spans 17 amino acids. Study results and caveats: Among the least clonally expanded were partial responders at 0.1-3.0 mg/kg.

The clonotype was recovered from an adult with an advanced solid tumor such as melanoma, head and neck, liver or kidney cancer. The chain joins TRBV19 to TRBJ1-1; no firm D call. The source material was CD4+ or CD8+ T cells sorted from blood, sampled in a trial of the OX40 agonist ivuxolimab. The CDR3 nucleotides read TGTGCCAGTAGTATGATGGTGGGGTCCCTTATGAACACTGAAGCTTTCTTT. This sequence encodes CASSMMVGSLMNTEAFF.